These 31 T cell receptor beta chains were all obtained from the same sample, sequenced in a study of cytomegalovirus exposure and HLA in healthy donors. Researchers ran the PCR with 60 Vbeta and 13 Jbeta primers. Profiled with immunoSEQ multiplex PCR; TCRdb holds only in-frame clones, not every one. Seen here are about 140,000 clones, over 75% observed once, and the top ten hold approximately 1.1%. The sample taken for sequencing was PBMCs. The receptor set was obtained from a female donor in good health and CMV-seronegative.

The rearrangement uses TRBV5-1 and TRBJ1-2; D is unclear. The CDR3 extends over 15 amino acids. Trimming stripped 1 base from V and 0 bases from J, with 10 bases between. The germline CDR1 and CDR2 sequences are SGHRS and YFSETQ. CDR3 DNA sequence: TGCGCCAGCAGCTTGTTAACAGACGCTAACTATGGCTACACCTTC. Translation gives CASSLLTDANYGYTF.

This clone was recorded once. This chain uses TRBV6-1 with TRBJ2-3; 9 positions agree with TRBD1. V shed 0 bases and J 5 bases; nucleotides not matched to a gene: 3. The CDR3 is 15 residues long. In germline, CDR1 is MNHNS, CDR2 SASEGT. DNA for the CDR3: TGTGCCAGCAGTGAAGCGCACAGGGGGCGAGATACGCAGTATTTT. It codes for CASSEAHRGRDTQYF.

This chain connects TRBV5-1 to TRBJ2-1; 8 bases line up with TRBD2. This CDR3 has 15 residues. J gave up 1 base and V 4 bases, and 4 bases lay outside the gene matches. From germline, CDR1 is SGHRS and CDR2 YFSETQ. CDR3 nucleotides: TGCGCCAGCAGCAGCAGCGGGGGTTCCTACAATGAGCAGTTCTTC. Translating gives CASSSSGGSYNEQFF.

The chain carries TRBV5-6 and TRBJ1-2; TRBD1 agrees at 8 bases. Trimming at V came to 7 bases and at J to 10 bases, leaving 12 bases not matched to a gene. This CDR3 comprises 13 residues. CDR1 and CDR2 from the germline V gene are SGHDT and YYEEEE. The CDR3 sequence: CASAPERDRPYTF. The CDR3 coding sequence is TGTGCCAGCGCGCCAGAACGGGACAGGCCCTACACCTTC.

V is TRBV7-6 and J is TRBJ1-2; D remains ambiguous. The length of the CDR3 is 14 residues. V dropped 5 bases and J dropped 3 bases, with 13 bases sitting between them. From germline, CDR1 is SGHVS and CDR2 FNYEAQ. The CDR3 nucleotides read TGTGCCAGCAGCCTCTACGGGGAGGACTATGGCTACACCTTC. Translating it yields CASSLYGEDYGYTF.

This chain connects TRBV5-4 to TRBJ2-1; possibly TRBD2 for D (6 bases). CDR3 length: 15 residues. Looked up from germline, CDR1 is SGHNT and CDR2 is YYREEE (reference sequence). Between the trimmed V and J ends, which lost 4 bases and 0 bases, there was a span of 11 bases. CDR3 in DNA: TGTGCCAGCAGCAAGCACGGGAGCTCCTACAATGAGCAGTTCTTC. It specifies CASSKHGSSYNEQFF.

This chain's CDR3 is CASKPGQANEKLFF. DNA of the CDR3: TGTGCCAGCAAACCGGGACAGGCAAATGAAAAACTGTTTTTT. The chain carries TRBV6-5 and TRBJ1-4; 8 positions match TRBD1. J was trimmed by 5 bases and V by 7 bases; bases with no gene match: 6. CDR3 size: 14 residues. CDR1 MNHEY and CDR2 SVGAGI come from the germline V gene.

The CDR3 loop is CASSTALAGAVYEQYF. The CDR3 nucleotides are TGTGCCAGCAGTACGGCACTAGCGGGAGCTGTTTACGAGCAGTACTTC. The chain joins TRBV27 to TRBJ2-7, with 11 positions matching TRBD2. Germline V lookup: CDR1 MNHEY, CDR2 SMNVEV (reference sequence). J lost 4 bases, V lost 5 bases, and 10 bases had no gene match. The CDR3 sequence is 16 residues long.

CDR3 region: CASKEGTVAEKLFF. Here the CDR3 DNA reads TGCGCCAGCAAGGAGGGGACAGTGGCTGAAAAACTGTTTTTT. This chain uses TRBV10-2 with TRBJ1-4; 7 bases match TRBD1. The CDR3 runs 14 residues. Germline V lookup: CDR1 WSHSY, CDR2 SAAADI. J was trimmed by 7 bases and V by 7 bases; bases with no gene match: 9.

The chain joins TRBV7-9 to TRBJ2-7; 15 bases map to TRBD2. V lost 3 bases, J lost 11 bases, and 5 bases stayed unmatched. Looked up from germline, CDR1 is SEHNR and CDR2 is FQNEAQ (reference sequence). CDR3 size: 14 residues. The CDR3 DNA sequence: TGTGCCAGCAGCTTGCGGGGGACTAGCGGGAGGAAGTACTTC. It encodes CASSLRGTSGRKYF.

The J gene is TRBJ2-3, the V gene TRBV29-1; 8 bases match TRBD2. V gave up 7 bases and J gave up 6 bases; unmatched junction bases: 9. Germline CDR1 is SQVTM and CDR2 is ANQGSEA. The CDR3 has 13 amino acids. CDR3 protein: CSAPGTSHDTQYF. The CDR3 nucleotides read TGCAGCGCCCCCGGGACTAGTCACGATACGCAGTATTTT.

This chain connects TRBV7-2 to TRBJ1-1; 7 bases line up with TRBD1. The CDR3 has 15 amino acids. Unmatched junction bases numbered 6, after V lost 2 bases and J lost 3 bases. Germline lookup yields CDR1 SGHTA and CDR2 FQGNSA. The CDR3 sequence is CASSLFGTDHTEAFF. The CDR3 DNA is TGTGCCAGCAGCTTATTCGGGACAGATCACACTGAAGCTTTCTTT.

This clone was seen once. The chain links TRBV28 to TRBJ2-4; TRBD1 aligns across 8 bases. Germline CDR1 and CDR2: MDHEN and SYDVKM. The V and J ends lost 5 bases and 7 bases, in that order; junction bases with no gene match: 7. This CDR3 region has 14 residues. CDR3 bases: TGTGCCAGCAGTACCTCAGGGGGCCGGAACATTCAGTACTTC. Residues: CASSTSGGRNIQYF. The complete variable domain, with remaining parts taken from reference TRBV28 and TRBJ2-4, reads DVKVTQSSRYLVKRTGEKVFLECVQDMDHENMFWYRQDPGLGLRLIYFSYDVKMKEKGDIPEGYSVSREKKERFSLILESASTNQTSMYLCASSTSGGRNIQYFGAGTRLSVL.

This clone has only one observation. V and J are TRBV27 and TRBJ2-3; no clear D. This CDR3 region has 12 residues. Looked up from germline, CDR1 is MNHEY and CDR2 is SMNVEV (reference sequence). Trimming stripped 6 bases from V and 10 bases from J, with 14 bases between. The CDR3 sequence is CASRKQPFAQYF. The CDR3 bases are TGTGCCAGCAGAAAACAGCCTTTTGCGCAGTATTTT.

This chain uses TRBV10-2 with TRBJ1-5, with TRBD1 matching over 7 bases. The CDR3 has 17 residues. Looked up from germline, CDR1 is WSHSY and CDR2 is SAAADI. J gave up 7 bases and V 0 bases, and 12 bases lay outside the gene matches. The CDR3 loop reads CASSESGTATPSQPQHF. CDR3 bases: TGCGCCAGCAGTGAGTCCGGGACAGCCACCCCGTCGCAGCCCCAGCATTTT.

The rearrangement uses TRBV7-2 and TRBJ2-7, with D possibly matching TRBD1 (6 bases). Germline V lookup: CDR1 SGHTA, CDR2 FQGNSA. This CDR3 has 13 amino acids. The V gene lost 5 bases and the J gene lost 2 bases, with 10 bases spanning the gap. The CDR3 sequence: CASSPYRAYEQYF. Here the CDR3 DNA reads TGTGCCAGCAGCCCATACAGGGCCTACGAGCAGTACTTC. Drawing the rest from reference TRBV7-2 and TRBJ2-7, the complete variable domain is GAGVSQSPSNKVTEKGKDVELRCDPISGHTALYWYRQSLGQGLEFLIYFQGNSAPDKSGLPSDRFSAERTGGSVSTLTIQRTQQEDSAVYLCASSPYRAYEQYFGPGTRLTVT.

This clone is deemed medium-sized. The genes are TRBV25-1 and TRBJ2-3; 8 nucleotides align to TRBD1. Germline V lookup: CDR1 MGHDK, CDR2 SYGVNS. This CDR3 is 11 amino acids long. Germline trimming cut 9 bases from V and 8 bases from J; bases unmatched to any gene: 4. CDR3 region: CASDTGGTQYF. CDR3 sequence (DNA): TGTGCCAGTGATACAGGGGGTACGCAGTATTTT.

The CDR3 region has the DNA TGTGCCAGCAGTTTATATGTCCAGGGGAAAGAGCCCCAGCATTTT. It specifies CASSLYVQGKEPQHF. The chain is built from TRBV28 and TRBJ1-5, with D maybe TRBD1 (6 bases). The CDR3 covers 15 residues. V was pared by 1 base and J by 8 bases, with 15 bases between. Germline V lookup: CDR1 MDHEN, CDR2 SYDVKM.

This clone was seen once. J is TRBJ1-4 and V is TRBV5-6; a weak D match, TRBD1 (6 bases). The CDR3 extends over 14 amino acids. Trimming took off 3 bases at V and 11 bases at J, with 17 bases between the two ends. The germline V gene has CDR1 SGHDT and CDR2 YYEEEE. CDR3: CASSWGDRPSKLFF. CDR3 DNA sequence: TGTGCCAGCAGCTGGGGAGACAGGCCTTCCAAACTGTTTTTT.

This CDR3 reads CASSPDREETQYF. The DNA for the CDR3 is TGCGCCAGCAGCCCGGACAGGGAGGAGACCCAGTACTTC. V is TRBV5-1 and J is TRBJ2-5, with 8 bases aligning to TRBD1. The CDR3 extends over 13 amino acids. The J segment lost 5 bases and the V segment lost 4 bases, leaving 4 bases of the junction unmatched. Germline values: CDR1 SGHRS, CDR2 YFSETQ.

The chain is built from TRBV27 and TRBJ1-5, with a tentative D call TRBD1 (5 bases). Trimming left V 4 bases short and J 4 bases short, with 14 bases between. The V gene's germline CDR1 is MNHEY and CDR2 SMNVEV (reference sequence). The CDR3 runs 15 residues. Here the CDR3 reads CASSSRGLPNQPQHF. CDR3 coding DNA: TGTGCCAGCAGTTCCCGGGGACTCCCGAATCAGCCCCAGCATTTT.

The CDR3: CAWRSGGIEEKLFF. The DNA for the CDR3 is TGTGCCTGGCGCTCGGGGGGGATTGAGGAAAAACTGTTTTTT. The chain carries TRBV30 and TRBJ1-4, with D perhaps TRBD1 (5 bases). Germline V lookup: CDR1 GTSNPN, CDR2 SVGIG (reference sequence). The CDR3 contains 14 residues. Between the trimmed V and J ends, which lost 5 bases and 8 bases, there was a span of 18 bases.

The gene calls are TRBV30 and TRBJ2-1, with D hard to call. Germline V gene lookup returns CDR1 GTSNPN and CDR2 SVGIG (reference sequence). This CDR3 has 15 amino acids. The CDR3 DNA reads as TGTGCGGTACCTAAGGATGCTAGCTCCTACAATGAGCAGTTCTTC. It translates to CAVPKDASSYNEQFF.

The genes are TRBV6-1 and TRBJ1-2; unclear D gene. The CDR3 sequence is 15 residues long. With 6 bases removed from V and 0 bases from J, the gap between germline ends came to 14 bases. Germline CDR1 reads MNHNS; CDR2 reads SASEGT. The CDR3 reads CASSPLAGANYGYTF. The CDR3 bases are TGTGCCAGCAGCCCTTTAGCGGGAGCTAACTATGGCTACACCTTC.

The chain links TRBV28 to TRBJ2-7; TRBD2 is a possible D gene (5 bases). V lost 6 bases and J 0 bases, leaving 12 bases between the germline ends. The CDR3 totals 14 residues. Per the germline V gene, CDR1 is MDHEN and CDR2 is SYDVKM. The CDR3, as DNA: TGTGCCAGCAGCCCGATGGGGAGCTCCTACGAGCAGTACTTC. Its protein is CASSPMGSSYEQYF.

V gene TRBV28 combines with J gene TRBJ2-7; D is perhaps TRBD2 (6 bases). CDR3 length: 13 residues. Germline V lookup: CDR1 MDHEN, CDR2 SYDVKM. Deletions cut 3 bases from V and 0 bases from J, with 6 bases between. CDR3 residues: CASSLTSSYEQYF. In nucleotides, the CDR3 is TGTGCCAGCAGTTTGACTAGCTCCTACGAGCAGTACTTC.

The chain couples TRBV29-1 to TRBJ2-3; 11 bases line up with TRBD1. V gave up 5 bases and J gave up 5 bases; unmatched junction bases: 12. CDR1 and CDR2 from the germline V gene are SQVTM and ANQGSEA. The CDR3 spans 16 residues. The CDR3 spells CSVRGGGGTGGDTQYF. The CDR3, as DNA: TGCAGCGTTAGAGGAGGGGGGGGGACAGGGGGAGATACGCAGTATTTT.

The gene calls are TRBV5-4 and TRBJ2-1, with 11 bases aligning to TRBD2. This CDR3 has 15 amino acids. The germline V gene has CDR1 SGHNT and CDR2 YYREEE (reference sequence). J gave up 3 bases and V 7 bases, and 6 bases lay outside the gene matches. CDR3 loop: CASQTGTSGYNEQFF. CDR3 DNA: TGTGCCAGCCAAACCGGGACTAGCGGCTACAATGAGCAGTTCTTC.

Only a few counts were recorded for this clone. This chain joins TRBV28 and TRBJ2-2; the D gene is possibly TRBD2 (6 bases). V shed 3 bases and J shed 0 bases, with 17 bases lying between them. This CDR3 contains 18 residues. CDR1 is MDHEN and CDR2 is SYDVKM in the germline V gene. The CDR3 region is CASSFFGGNFANTGELFF. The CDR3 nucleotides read TGTGCCAGCAGTTTCTTCGGAGGGAACTTCGCGAACACCGGGGAGCTGTTTTTT. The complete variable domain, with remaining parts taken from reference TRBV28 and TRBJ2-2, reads DVKVTQSSRYLVKRTGEKVFLECVQDMDHENMFWYRQDPGLGLRLIYFSYDVKMKEKGDIPEGYSVSREKKERFSLILESASTNQTSMYLCASSFFGGNFANTGELFFGEGSRLTVL.

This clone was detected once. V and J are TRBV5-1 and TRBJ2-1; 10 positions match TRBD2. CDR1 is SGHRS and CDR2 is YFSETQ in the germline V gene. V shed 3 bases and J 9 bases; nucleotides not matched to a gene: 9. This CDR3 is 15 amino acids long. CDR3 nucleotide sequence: TGCGCCAGCAGCTCTCTAGCGGGAGAAGACCGTGAGCAGTTCTTC. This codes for CASSSLAGEDREQFF.

CDR3 protein: CASSLGVTGTDTQYF. CDR3 bases: TGCGCCAGCAGCTTGGGGGTGACTGGCACAGATACGCAGTATTTT. The chain links TRBV5-1 to TRBJ2-3; no reliable D call. CDR1 is SGHRS and CDR2 is YFSETQ in the germline V gene. V lost 0 bases and J lost 1, with 9 bases in between. The CDR3 consists of 15 residues. The complete variable domain, with remaining parts taken from reference TRBV5-1 and TRBJ2-3, reads KAGVTQTPRYLIKTRGQQVTLSCSPISGHRSVSWYQQTPGQGLQFLFEYFSETQRNKGNFPGRFSGRQFSNSRSEMNVSTLELGDSALYLCASSLGVTGTDTQYFGPGTRLTVL.